Listed below are T cell receptor beta chains from one sample, sequenced in a study of T cell responses to AZD1222 COVID-19 vaccine. Some clones are missing from TCRdb's copy, which holds only in-frame ones; the method was immunoSEQ multiplex PCR. The sample records approximately 150,000 clones, 80% to 95% being singletons. The sequencing used peripheral blood, collected on day 0 of AZD1222 vaccination. Every receptor here comes from an adult in good health. CDR3s include the opening cysteine and the closing phenylalanine or tryptophan.

V gene: TRBV6-5
J gene: TRBJ1-2
CDR3 protein: CASTTTTANNYGYTF

V gene: TRBV13
J gene: TRBJ2-6
CDR3 protein: CASSSRVPGANVLTF

V gene: TRBV7-3
J gene: TRBJ2-1
CDR3 protein: CASSLVLVGLNEQFF

V gene: TRBV19
J gene: TRBJ1-3
CDR3 protein: CASSITGAGNTIYF

V gene: TRBV10-2
J gene: TRBJ2-7
CDR3 protein: CASSESSSSYEQYF

V gene: TRBV4-2
J gene: TRBJ2-3
CDR3 protein: CASSQDGIVDNGGATDTQYF

V gene: TRBV29-1
J gene: TRBJ1-2
CDR3 protein: CSAPDKGELGYGYTF

V gene: TRBV30
J gene: TRBJ2-1
CDR3 protein: CAWSGHLIYNEQFF

V gene: TRBV7-8
J gene: TRBJ1-5
CDR3 protein: CASSLNRDQPQHF

V gene: TRBV3-1/TRBV3-2
J gene: TRBJ2-2
CDR3 protein: CASSLLQGSGTGELFF

V gene: TRBV18
J gene: TRBJ2-3
CDR3 protein: CASSPPSGRQDTQYF

V gene: TRBV11-2
J gene: TRBJ1-5
CDR3 protein: CASSHEGPNQPQHF

V gene: TRBV7-3
J gene: TRBJ2-3
CDR3 protein: CASSFVKGKDTQYF

V gene: TRBV2
J gene: TRBJ2-6
CDR3 protein: CASSERGRAGANVLTF

V gene: TRBV10-3
J gene: TRBJ1-3
CDR3 protein: CAISPGLGNTIYF

V gene: TRBV5-1
J gene: TRBJ2-3
CDR3 protein: CASSLDSGRPTDTQYF

V gene: TRBV28
J gene: TRBJ2-7
CDR3 protein: CASSYNRAREQYF

V gene: TRBV10-3
J gene: TRBJ1-1
CDR3 protein: CAISPGQGNTEAFF

V gene: TRBV30
J gene: TRBJ1-2
CDR3 protein: CACPRTRSNYGYTF

V gene: TRBV5-8
J gene: TRBJ2-7
CDR3 protein: CASSLVWSVTLVSYEQYF

V gene: TRBV7-2
J gene: TRBJ1-3
CDR3 protein: CASSSDWTGNTIYF

V gene: TRBV5-1
J gene: TRBJ2-5
CDR3 protein: CASSFLPTSVGQETQYF

V gene: TRBV11-2
J gene: TRBJ2-3
CDR3 protein: CASTATSVLVGDTQYF

V gene: TRBV2
J gene: TRBJ2-5
CDR3 protein: CASRPVSETQYF

V gene: TRBV18
J gene: TRBJ1-6
CDR3 protein: CASSQDSSSNSPLHF

V gene: TRBV18
J gene: TRBJ1-2
CDR3 protein: CASSPAGKIYGYTF

V gene: TRBV5-1
J gene: TRBJ1-5
CDR3 protein: CASSLGPNQPQHF

V gene: TRBV3-1/TRBV3-2
J gene: TRBJ1-2
CDR3 protein: CASSRQANYGYTF

V gene: TRBV7-9
J gene: TRBJ2-1
CDR3 protein: CASSLNSGREQFF

V gene: TRBV7-3
J gene: TRBJ2-2
CDR3 protein: CASSFNGNTGELFF

V gene: TRBV18
J gene: TRBJ2-3
CDR3 protein: CASSHSRVSSTDTQYF